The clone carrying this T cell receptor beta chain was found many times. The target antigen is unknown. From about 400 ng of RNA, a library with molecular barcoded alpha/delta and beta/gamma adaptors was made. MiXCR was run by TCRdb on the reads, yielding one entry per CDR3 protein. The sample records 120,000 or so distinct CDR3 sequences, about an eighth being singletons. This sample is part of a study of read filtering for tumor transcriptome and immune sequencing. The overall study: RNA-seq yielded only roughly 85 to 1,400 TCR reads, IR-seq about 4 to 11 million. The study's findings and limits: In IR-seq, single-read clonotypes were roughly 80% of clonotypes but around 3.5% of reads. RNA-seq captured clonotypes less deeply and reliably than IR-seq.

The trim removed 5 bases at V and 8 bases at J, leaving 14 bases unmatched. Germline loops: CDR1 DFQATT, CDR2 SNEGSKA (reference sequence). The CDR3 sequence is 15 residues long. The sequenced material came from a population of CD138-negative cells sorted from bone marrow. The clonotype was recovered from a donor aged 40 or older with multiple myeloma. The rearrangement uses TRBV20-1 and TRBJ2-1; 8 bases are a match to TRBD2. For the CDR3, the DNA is TGCAGTGCTCCACCCTACGGGGGGGGAGTGGATGAGCAGTTCTTC. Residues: CSAPPYGGGVDEQFF.